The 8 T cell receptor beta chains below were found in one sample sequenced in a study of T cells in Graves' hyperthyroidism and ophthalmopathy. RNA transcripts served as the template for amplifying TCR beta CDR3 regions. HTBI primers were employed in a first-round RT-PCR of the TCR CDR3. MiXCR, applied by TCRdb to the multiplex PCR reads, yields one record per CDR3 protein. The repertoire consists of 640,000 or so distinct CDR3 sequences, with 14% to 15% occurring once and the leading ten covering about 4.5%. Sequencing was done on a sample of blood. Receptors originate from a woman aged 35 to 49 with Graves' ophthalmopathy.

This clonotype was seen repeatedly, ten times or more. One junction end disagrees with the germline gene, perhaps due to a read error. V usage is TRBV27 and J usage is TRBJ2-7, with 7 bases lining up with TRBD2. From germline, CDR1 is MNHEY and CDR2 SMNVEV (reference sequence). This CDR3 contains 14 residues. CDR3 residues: CAGSLADTSYEQYF. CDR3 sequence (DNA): TGTGCCGGCAGCCTAGCGGATACCTCCTACGAGCAGTACTTC.

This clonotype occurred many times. The CDR3 is CASSFSGREYEQYF. The CDR3 DNA reads TGTGCCAGCAGCTTTAGCGGGAGGGAGTACGAGCAGTACTTC. The V gene is TRBV7-9, the J gene TRBJ2-7, with TRBD2 matching 11 bases. Losses at the gene ends were 3 bases for V and 4 bases for J; bases not matched to a gene: 2. Per germline, CDR1 SEHNR and CDR2 FQNEAQ (reference sequence). The CDR3 runs to 14 residues. Using reference TRBV7-9 and TRBJ2-7 for the parts outside the CDR3, the full variable domain is DTGVSQNPRHKITKRGQNVTFRCDPISEHNRLYWYRQTLGQGPEFLTYFQNEAQLEKSRLLSDRFSAERPKGSFSTLEIQRTEQGDSAMYLCASSFSGREYEQYFGPGTRLTVT.

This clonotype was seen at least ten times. Written as DNA, the CDR3 is TGTGCCAGCAGCTACGGGTCCGAATCTGGAAACACCATATATTTT. It encodes CASSYGSESGNTIYF. The chain recombines TRBV6-5 with TRBJ1-3; D unclear. This CDR3 region has 15 residues. The germline V and J ends were trimmed by 6 bases and 1 base, with 13 bases remaining between them. The V gene's germline CDR1 is MNHEY and CDR2 SVGAGI.

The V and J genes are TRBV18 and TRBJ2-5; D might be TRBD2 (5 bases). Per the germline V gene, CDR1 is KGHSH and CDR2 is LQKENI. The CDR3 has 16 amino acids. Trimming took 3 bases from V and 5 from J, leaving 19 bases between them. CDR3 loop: CASSPRAEPSGETQYF. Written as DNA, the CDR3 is TGTGCCAGCTCACCGAGGGCAGAACCTTCTGGGGAGACCCAGTACTTC.

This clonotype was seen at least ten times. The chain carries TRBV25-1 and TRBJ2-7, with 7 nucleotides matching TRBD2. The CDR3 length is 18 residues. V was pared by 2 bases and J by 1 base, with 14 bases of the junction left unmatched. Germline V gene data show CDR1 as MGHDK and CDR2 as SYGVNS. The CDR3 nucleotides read TGTGCCAGCAGTGAAACCACGGGAGGCCATCCGAATTCCTACGAGCAGTACTTC. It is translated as CASSETTGGHPNSYEQYF.

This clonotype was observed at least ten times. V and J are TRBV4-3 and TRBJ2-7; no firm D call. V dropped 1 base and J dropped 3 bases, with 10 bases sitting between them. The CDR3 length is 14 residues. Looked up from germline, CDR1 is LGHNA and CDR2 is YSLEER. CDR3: CASSQGTAYYEQYF. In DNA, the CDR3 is TGCGCCAGCAGCCAAGGGACGGCCTACTACGAGCAGTACTTC.

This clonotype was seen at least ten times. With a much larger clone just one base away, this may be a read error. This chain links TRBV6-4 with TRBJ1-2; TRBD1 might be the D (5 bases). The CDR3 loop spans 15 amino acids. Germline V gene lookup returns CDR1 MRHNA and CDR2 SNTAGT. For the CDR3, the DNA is TGTGCCAGCAGTGAATTCCTCGGGCAGGGCTATGGCTGCACCTTC. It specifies CASSEFLGQGYGCTF.

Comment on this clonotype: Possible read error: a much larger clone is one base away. In nucleotides, the CDR3 is TGCGGCGTTGAAGACGCCGGACCCAATTACGAGCAGTACTTC. Translated: CGVEDAGPNYEQYF. The chain couples TRBV29-1 to TRBJ2-7; no clear D gene. CDR3 length: 14 amino acids. Germline values: CDR1 SQVTM, CDR2 ANQGSEA.